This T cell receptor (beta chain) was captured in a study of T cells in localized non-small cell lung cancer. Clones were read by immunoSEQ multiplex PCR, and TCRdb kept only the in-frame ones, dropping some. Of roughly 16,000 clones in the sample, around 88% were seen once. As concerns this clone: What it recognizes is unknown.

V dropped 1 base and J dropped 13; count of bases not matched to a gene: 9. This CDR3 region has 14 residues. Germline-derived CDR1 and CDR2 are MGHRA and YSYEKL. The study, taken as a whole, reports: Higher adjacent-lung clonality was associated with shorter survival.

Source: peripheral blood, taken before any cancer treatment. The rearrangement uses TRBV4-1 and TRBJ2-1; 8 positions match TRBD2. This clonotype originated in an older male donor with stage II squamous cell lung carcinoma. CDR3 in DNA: TGCGCCAGCAGCCAAGGGGGTAGCGGGATCGTACAGTTCTTC. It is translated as CASSQGGSGIVQFF.